A single sample is the source of the 17 T cell receptor beta chains below, sequenced in a study of shared clonotypes between healthy human individuals. Repertoires were generated with immunoSEQ multiplex PCR, while TCRdb's copy carries only in-frame clones and drops some. Here the sample spans 2 million to 3 million clones, 80% to 95% being singletons. Sequenced sample: naive CD4+ T cells from PBMCs. Subset meaning: CD45RA+ positively selected. The receptor source for this set is a man aged 18 to 29 in good health. Some clones in this sample may be carry-over from other donors' samples.

The rearrangement joins TRBV14 to TRBJ2-1; 11 bases fit TRBD2. The CDR3 is 17 amino acids. Trimming took 0 bases from V and 7 from J; bases not matched to a gene: 8. Germline V gene data show CDR1 as SGHDN and CDR2 as FVKESK. This chain's CDR3 is CASSQDLTSGTWNEQFF. CDR3 nucleotide sequence: TGTGCCAGCAGCCAAGATCTGACTAGCGGGACTTGGAATGAGCAGTTCTTC.

The V call is TRBV28, the J call TRBJ1-2; tentative D call: TRBD1 (5 bases). Deletions cut 5 bases from V and 11 bases from J, with 24 bases between. Germline assignment: CDR1 MDHEN and CDR2 SYDVKM. The CDR3 is 15 amino acids. The CDR3 sequence is CASSAYPRGAAPYTF. CDR3 nucleotide sequence: TGTGCCAGCAGTGCTTACCCCCGAGGGGCGGCGCCTTACACCTTC.

This clone was found a few times. DNA of the CDR3: TGCGCCAGCAGCTGGACTAGCGGCTACGAGCAGTACTTC. Translated: CASSWTSGYEQYF. The rearrangement links TRBV10-2 to TRBJ2-7, with 10 bases identical to TRBD2. V dropped 6 bases and J dropped 3; count of bases not matched to a gene: 2. Germline V CDR1 and CDR2: WSHSY, SAAADI. This CDR3 comprises 13 residues.

The chain combines TRBV7-3 with TRBJ2-1; D is ambiguous. Germline CDR1 reads SGHTA; CDR2 reads FQGTGA. CDR3 size: 14 residues. Deletions cut 4 bases from V and 6 bases from J, with 13 bases between. The CDR3 DNA reads TGTGCCAGCAGCTCCTTACCCCTAGTCAATGAGCAGTTCTTC. This sequence encodes CASSSLPLVNEQFF.

The chain recombines TRBV28 with TRBJ1-2; D call uncertain. The CDR3 sequence is 14 residues long. CDR1 MDHEN and CDR2 SYDVKM come from the germline V gene. V was trimmed by 3 bases and J by 0 bases, leaving 8 bases between them. CDR3: CASSLGSANYGYTF. CDR3 in DNA: TGTGCCAGCAGTTTGGGGTCAGCTAACTATGGCTACACCTTC.

This chain connects TRBV18 to TRBJ2-1, with D unresolved. CDR1 is KGHSH and CDR2 is LQKENI in the germline V gene. The V gene lost 0 bases and the J gene lost 3 bases, with 9 bases spanning the gap. The CDR3 loop spans 15 amino acids. CDR3 DNA: TGTGCCAGCTCACCACCGATGGGTTTCTACAATGAGCAGTTCTTC. Encoded protein: CASSPPMGFYNEQFF.

This chain connects TRBV5-5 to TRBJ2-7; D remains ambiguous. CDR1 SGHKS and CDR2 YYEKEE come from the germline V gene (reference sequence). The CDR3 loop spans 17 amino acids. Trimming pared 4 bases from V and 6 bases from J, leaving 26 bases between. CDR3 in amino acids: CASSPNWVAADPFEQYF. The CDR3, as DNA: TGTGCCAGCAGCCCGAATTGGGTAGCAGCTGATCCCTTCGAGCAGTACTTC.

V usage is TRBV7-2 and J usage is TRBJ1-5, with D unclear. The CDR3 is 12 amino acids. Germline CDR1 SGHTA, CDR2 FQGNSA. Trimming shortened V by 2 bases and J by 7 bases, and 6 bases separated the two germline ends. Here the CDR3 DNA reads TGTGCCAGCAGCTTAATTCGGCAGCCCCAGCATTTT. This sequence encodes CASSLIRQPQHF.

This sequence joins TRBV28 and TRBJ2-1; TRBD1 aligns across 7 bases. CDR1 is MDHEN, CDR2 SYDVKM, per germline. This CDR3 is built from 16 residues. Germline trimming cut 4 bases from V and 3 bases from J; bases unmatched to any gene: 9. The DNA for the CDR3 is TGTGCCAGCAGTTGTCTTACAGGGGAATGCTACAATGAGCAGTTCTTC. The encoded protein is CASSCLTGECYNEQFF.

The rearrangement links TRBV7-9 to TRBJ1-1, with D hard to call. Germline CDR1 and CDR2: SEHNR and FQNEAQ (reference sequence). Between the trimmed V and J ends, which lost 1 base and 3 bases, there was a span of 6 bases. CDR3 length: 13 residues. CDR3 residues: CASSLDPYTEAFF. The CDR3 DNA reads as TGTGCCAGCAGCTTAGACCCCTACACTGAAGCTTTCTTT.

Worth noting for this clone: Other DNA sequences from this sample encode an identical CDR3 as well. The chain combines TRBV18 with TRBJ1-2, with 8 bases fitting TRBD1. The CDR3 covers 13 residues. Germline CDR1 KGHSH, CDR2 LQKENI. V shed 5 bases, J shed 4 bases, and the junction held 3 bases outside the gene matches. The CDR3 sequence is CASSAGQGYGYTF. The CDR3 nucleotides read TGTGCCAGCTCAGCTGGACAGGGCTATGGCTACACCTTC.

This chain uses TRBV7-8 with TRBJ1-5, with 7 positions matching TRBD1. There are 19 residues in the CDR3. Germline V gene lookup returns CDR1 SGHVS and CDR2 FQNEAQ. V shed 5 bases and J 0 bases; nucleotides not matched to a gene: 16. The CDR3 sequence: CASSPNWPAGQYSNQPQHF. The CDR3, as DNA: TGTGCCAGCAGCCCAAATTGGCCAGCGGGACAGTATAGCAATCAGCCCCAGCATTTT.

The chain uses TRBV15 and TRBJ2-2, with D possibly being TRBD2 (6 bases). The V gene lost 5 bases and the J gene lost 0 bases, with 22 bases spanning the gap. The germline V gene encodes CDR1 LNHNV and CDR2 YYDKDF (reference sequence). This CDR3 contains 19 residues. The CDR3 DNA is TGTGCCACCAGCTCCCTGGGGGGTAGCGGAGGCGCGAACACCGGGGAGCTGTTTTTT. It translates to CATSSLGGSGGANTGELFF.

As to this clone: This CDR3 is missing its conserved last phenylalanine or tryptophan, likely due to a read error. No DNA is shown, since the ends of the CDR3 on it are uncertain; the CDR3 is the one TCRdb lists. The rearrangement uses TRBV28 and TRBJ1-4; no DNA check was done on the table's D call, TRBD1. The CDR3 numbers 12 amino acids, ends counted. CDR1 and CDR2 from the germline V gene are MDHEN and SYDVKM. The CDR3 is CASSLSLGQRFL.

This chain connects TRBV5-1 to TRBJ2-3, with 10 nucleotides matching TRBD2. Trimming removed 4 bases from V and 2 bases from J; junction bases left unmatched: 4. Per the germline V gene, CDR1 is SGHRS and CDR2 is YFSETQ. The CDR3 runs 15 residues. The CDR3 DNA reads TGCGCCAGCAGCAAGGGACTAGCGTCCACAGATACGCAGTATTTT. Translated: CASSKGLASTDTQYF.

The chain joins TRBV7-7 to TRBJ2-1; possible D gene TRBD2, 6 bases. V lost 5 bases, J lost 0 bases, and 17 bases lay in between. Germline CDR1 SSHAT, CDR2 FNYEAQ (reference sequence). CDR3 length: 17 amino acids. DNA of the CDR3: TGTGCCAGCAGCCCCACTTGGGGGGTGAGCTCCTACAATGAGCAGTTCTTC. Translation: CASSPTWGVSSYNEQFF. Supplemented by reference TRBV7-7 and TRBJ2-1, the full variable domain reads GAGVSQSPRYKVTKRGQDVTLRCDPISSHATLYWYQQALGQGPEFLTYFNYEAQPDKSGLPSDRFSAERPEGSISTLTIQRTEQRDSAMYRCASSPTWGVSSYNEQFFGPGTRLTVL.

The genes are TRBV10-1 and TRBJ2-7; D is unclear. This CDR3 has 13 residues. Trimming stripped 4 bases from V and 5 bases from J, with 12 bases between. Germline-derived CDR1 and CDR2 are WNHNN and SYGVQD (reference sequence). The CDR3 sequence is CASSAGYHHEQYF. CDR3 DNA sequence: TGCGCCAGCAGTGCCGGGTATCACCACGAGCAGTACTTC.